These 8 T cell receptor beta chains originate from one sample sequenced in a study of neoadjuvant anti-PD-1 for oral cavity cancer. Profiled with immunoSEQ multiplex PCR; TCRdb holds only in-frame clones, not every one. The top ten clones hold 3% to 3.5% of a sample with 73,000 or so clones, around 83% of them seen once. Time point here: after neoadjuvant nivolumab, at surgical resection. Sequenced here: PBMCs, sampled after nivolumab (anti-PD-1) treatment. The receptors were sampled from a person aged 35-79 years with oral cavity squamous cell carcinoma.

This sequence joins TRBV6-1 and TRBJ2-1, with D unclear. CDR3 length: 11 residues. Germline CDR1 is MNHNS and CDR2 is SASEGT. V was pared by 6 bases and J by 2 bases, with 2 bases between. CDR3 DNA: TGTGCCAGCAGCCCCTACAATGAGCAGTTCTTC. Translation gives CASSPYNEQFF.

The rearrangement uses TRBV5-4 and TRBJ1-1, with TRBD1 matching 9 bases. The junction had 16 bases not matched to a gene; V was cut back by 4 bases and J by 3 bases. Germline V lookup: CDR1 SGHNT, CDR2 YYREEE (reference sequence). The CDR3 covers 18 residues. CDR3 DNA sequence: TGTGCCAGCAGCAAACTGACAGGGGGGAGGGCCTGGGACACTGAAGCTTTCTTT. Residues: CASSKLTGGRAWDTEAFF.

This clone was seen more than once but under ten times. Here the CDR3 DNA reads TGTGCCAGCAGCTTGGACAGAATAAGCTACACCTTC. Its translation: CASSLDRISYTF. The rearrangement links TRBV5-6 to TRBJ1-2; D remains ambiguous. The CDR3 contains 12 residues. Germline CDR1 reads SGHDT; CDR2 reads YYEEEE. The V end lost 0 bases, the J end lost 9 bases, and 9 bases lay between the germline ends.

This rearrangement joins TRBV28 to TRBJ2-2; 12 bases align to TRBD2. The CDR3 totals 14 residues. V was pared by 5 bases and J by 6 bases, with 1 base of the junction left unmatched. From germline, CDR1 is MDHEN and CDR2 SYDVKM. CDR3 sequence: CASSLAGGAGELFF. The CDR3 bases are TGTGCCAGCAGTCTAGCGGGAGGGGCCGGGGAGCTGTTTTTT.

In its sample, this clone was seen a few times. The V and J genes are TRBV4-1 and TRBJ2-7; 10 bases are a match to TRBD1. Germline V gene data show CDR1 as MGHRA and CDR2 as YSYEKL. The ends lost 1 base at V and 4 bases at J; junction bases unmatched: 4. The CDR3 runs to 15 residues. CDR3 nucleotides: TGCGCCAGCAGCCAAGGAGGGACAGGGGTTTACGAGCAGTACTTC. It encodes CASSQGGTGVYEQYF.

The CDR3 DNA is TGTGCCAGCAGCTTGGGGACTAGCGGGAGCCTCGGCAATGAGCAGTTCTTC. Encoded protein: CASSLGTSGSLGNEQFF. The chain links TRBV5-4 to TRBJ2-1; TRBD2 aligns across 13 bases. CDR1 and CDR2 (germline): SGHNT, YYREEE (reference sequence). V was clipped by 0 bases and J by 6 bases; unmatched bases: 6. The CDR3 is made up of 17 amino acids.

This sequence joins TRBV29-1 and TRBJ2-6, with a weak D call TRBD2 (5 bases). The CDR3 spans 15 residues. V shed 6 bases and J shed 0 bases, with 12 bases lying between them. In germline, CDR1 is SQVTM, CDR2 ANQGSEA. CDR3 amino acids: CSVGGPGSGANVLTF. CDR3 coding DNA: TGCAGCGTGGGCGGGCCAGGCTCTGGGGCCAACGTCCTGACTTTC.

The rearrangement links TRBV9 to TRBJ2-3; D is unclear. V shed 4 bases and J shed 0 bases, with 12 bases lying between them. The CDR3 covers 15 residues. Germline V CDR1 and CDR2: SGDLS, YYNGEE. CDR3 amino acids: CASSLMVGSTDTQYF. Written as DNA, the CDR3 is TGTGCCAGCAGCCTTATGGTGGGGAGCACAGATACGCAGTATTTT.